This T cell receptor beta chain emerged from a study of cytomegalovirus exposure and HLA in healthy donors. Points from the study as a whole: As a later analysis revealed, the rate of TCR association differed by HLA locus, with DRB1 most and HLA-C fewest. In a later analysis, specific HLA alleles were associated with 15,000 to 20,000 TCR beta sequences at a 0.05 false discovery rate. Most TCR beta V segments were productive about 87% or about 30% of the time in an earlier analysis. With later analysis, a missense DCLRE1C variant became linked to TCR beta V- and J-gene trimming.

In this sample, this clone turned up once. As yet, its antigen is unknown. This PCR relied on a set of 60 Vbeta primers and 13 Jbeta primers. Sequencing used immunoSEQ multiplex PCR; TCRdb keeps in-frame clones, though not all of them. The data hold 150,000 to 200,000 clones, with approximately 82% observed a single time. CDR3 length: 15 amino acids. V gave up 0 bases and J gave up 8 bases; unmatched junction bases: 5. Germline CDR1 is LGHNA and CDR2 is YNFKEQ. V usage is TRBV4-2 and J usage is TRBJ2-2, with 8 bases aligning to TRBD1. Sequencing used PBMCs. The clonotype originates from a young man in good health and CMV-seropositive. Here the CDR3 DNA reads TGTGCCAGCAGCCAAGAGTCAGGGGGCTTAGGGGAGCTGTTTTTT. Protein product: CASSQESGGLGELFF.